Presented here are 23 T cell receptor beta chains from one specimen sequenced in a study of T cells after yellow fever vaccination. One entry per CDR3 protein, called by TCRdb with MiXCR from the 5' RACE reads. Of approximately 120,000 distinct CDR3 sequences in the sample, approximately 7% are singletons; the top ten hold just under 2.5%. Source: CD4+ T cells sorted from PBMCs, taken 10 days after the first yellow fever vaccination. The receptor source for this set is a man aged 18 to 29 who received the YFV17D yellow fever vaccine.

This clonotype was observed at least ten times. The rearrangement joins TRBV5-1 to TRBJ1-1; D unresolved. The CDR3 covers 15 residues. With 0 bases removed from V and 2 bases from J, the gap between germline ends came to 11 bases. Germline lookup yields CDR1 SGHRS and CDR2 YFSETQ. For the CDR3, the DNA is TGCGCCAGCAGCTTGGAAGGGTCAGCTAACACTGAAGCTTTCTTT. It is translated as CASSLEGSANTEAFF.

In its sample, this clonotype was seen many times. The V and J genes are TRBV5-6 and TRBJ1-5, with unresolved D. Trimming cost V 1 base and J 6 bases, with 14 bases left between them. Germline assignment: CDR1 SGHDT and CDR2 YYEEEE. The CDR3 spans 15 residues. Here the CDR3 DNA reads TGTGCCAGCAGCTTGTGGGTTAGTGAGGGTCAGCCCCAGCATTTT. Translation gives CASSLWVSEGQPQHF.

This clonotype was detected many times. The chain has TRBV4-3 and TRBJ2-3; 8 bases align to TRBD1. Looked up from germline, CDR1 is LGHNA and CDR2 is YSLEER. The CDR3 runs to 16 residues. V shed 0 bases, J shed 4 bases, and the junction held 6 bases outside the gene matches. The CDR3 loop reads CASSQDRQGASDTQYF. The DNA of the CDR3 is TGCGCCAGCAGCCAAGATCGGCAGGGGGCATCAGATACGCAGTATTTT.

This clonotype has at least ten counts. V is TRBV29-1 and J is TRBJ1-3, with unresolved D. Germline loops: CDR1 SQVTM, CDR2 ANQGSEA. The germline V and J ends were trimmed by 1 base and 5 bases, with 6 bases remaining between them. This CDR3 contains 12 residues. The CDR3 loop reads CSVEGERNTIYF. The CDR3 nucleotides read TGCAGCGTTGAAGGGGAGCGAAACACCATATATTTT.

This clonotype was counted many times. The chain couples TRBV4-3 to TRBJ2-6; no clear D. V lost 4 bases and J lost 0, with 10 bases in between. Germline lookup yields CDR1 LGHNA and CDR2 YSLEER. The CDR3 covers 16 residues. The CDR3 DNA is TGCGCCAGCAGCCGAGATAGGACCTCTGGGGCCAACGTCCTGACTTTC. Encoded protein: CASSRDRTSGANVLTF.

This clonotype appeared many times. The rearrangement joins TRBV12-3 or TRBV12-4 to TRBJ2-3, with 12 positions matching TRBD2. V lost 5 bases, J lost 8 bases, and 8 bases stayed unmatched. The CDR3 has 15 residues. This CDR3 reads CASSPRLAGAGTQYF. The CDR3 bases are TGTGCCAGCAGTCCAAGACTAGCGGGGGCGGGTACGCAGTATTTT.

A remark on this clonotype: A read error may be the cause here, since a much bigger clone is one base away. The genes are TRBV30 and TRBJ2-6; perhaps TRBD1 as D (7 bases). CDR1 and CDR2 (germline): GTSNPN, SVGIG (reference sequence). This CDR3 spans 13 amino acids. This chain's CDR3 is CAWSVQGGNVLTF. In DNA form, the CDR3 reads TGTGCCTGGAGTGTTCAGGGGGGCAACGTCCTGACTTTC.

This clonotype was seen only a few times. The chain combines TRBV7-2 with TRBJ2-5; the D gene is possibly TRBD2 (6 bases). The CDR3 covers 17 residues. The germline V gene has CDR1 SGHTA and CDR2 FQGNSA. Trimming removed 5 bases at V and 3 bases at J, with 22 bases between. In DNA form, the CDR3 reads TGTGCCAGCAGCCCGGGCAGCGGGTCCCTACTAAAAGAGACCCAGTACTTC. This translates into CASSPGSGSLLKETQYF.

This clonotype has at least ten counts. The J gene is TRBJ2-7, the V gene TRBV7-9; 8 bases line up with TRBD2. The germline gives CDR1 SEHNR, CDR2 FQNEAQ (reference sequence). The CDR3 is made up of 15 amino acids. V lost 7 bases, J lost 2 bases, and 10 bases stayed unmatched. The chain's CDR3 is CASTSGRGVTYEQYF. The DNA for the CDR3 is TGTGCCAGCACCTCGGGGCGGGGGGTTACCTACGAGCAGTACTTC. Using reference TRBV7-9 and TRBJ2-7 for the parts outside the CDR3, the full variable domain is DTGVSQNPRHKITKRGQNVTFRCDPISEHNRLYWYRQTLGQGPEFLTYFQNEAQLEKSRLLSDRFSAERPKGSFSTLEIQRTEQGDSAMYLCASTSGRGVTYEQYFGPGTRLTVT.

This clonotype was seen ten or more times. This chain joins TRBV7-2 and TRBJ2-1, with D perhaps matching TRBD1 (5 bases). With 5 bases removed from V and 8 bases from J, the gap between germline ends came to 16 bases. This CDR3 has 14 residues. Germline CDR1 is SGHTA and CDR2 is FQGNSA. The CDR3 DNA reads TGTGCCAGCAGCGGGTGGGGCAGGAGAGATGAGCAGTTCTTC. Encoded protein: CASSGWGRRDEQFF.

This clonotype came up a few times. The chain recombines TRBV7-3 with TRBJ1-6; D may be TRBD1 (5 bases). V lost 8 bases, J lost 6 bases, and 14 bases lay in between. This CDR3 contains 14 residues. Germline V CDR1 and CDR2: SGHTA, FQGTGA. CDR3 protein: CASGQDSLNSPLHF. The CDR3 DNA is TGTGCCAGCGGCCAAGACAGCCTTAATTCACCCCTCCACTTT.

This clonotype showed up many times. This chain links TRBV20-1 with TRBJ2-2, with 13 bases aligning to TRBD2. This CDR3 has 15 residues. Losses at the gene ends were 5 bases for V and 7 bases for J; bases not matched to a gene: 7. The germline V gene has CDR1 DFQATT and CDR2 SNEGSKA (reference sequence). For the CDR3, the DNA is TGCAGTGCTGGAAGGACTAGCGGGGGCGACGGGGAGCTGTTTTTT. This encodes CSAGRTSGGDGELFF.

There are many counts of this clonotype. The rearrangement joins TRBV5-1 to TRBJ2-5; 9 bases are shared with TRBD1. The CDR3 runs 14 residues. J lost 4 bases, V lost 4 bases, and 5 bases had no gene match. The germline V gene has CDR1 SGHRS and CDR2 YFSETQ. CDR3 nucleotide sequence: TGCGCCAGCAGCACACAGGGGGCAGGAGAGACCCAGTACTTC. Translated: CASSTQGAGETQYF.

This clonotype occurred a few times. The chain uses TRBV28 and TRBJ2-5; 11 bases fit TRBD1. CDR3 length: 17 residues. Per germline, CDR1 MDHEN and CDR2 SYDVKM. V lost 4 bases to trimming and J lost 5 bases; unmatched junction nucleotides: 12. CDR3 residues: CASSSNSGTGGGETQYF. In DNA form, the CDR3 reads TGTGCCAGCAGTTCCAACTCCGGGACAGGGGGGGGGGAGACCCAGTACTTC.

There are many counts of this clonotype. In DNA, the CDR3 is TGTGCCACCAGCCTAGAATCCTACAATGAGCAGTTCTTC. Protein sequence: CATSLESYNEQFF. The V and J genes are TRBV2 and TRBJ2-1, with D unclear. This CDR3 region has 13 residues. Deletions cut 10 bases from V and 1 base from J, with 11 bases between. The germline V gene encodes CDR1 SNHLY and CDR2 FYNNEI. Full variable domain (rest looked up from reference TRBV2 and TRBJ2-1): EPEVTQTPSHQVTQMGQEVILRCVPISNHLYFYWYRQILGQKVEFLVSFYNNEISEKSEIFDDQFSVERPDGSNFTLKIRSTKLEDSAMYFCATSLESYNEQFFGPGTRLTVL.

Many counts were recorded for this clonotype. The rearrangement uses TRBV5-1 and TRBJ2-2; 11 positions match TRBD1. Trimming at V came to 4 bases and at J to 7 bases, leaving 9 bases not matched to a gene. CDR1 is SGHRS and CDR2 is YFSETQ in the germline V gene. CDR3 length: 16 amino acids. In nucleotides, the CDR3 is TGCGCCAGCAGCGTCAGGACAGGGGGCGCGATCGGGGAGCTGTTTTTT. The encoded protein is CASSVRTGGAIGELFF.

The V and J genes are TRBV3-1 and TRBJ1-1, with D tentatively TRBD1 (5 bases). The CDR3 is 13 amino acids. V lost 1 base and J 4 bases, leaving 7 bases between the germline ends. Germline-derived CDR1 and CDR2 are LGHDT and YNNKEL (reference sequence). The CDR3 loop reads CASSQVRGTEAFF. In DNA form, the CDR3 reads TGTGCCAGCAGCCAAGTGAGGGGCACTGAAGCTTTCTTT.

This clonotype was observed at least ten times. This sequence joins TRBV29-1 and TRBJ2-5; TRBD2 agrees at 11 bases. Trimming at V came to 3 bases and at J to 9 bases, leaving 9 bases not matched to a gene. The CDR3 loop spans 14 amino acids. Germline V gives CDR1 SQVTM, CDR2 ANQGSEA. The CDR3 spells CSVEASGGPEPQYF. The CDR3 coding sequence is TGCAGCGTTGAGGCTAGCGGGGGGCCGGAGCCCCAGTACTTC.

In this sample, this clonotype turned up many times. CDR3 protein: CASSLIRETNYGYTF. As DNA, the CDR3 is TGTGCCAGCAGCTTAATCCGGGAGACTAACTATGGCTACACCTTC. V gene TRBV7-2 combines with J gene TRBJ1-2; D uncertain. Per the germline V gene, CDR1 is SGHTA and CDR2 is FQGNSA. There are 15 residues in the CDR3. V was cut by 2 bases and J by 0 bases, with 10 bases left in between. Combining the CDR3 with reference TRBV7-2 and TRBJ1-2 gives the whole variable domain GAGVSQSPSNKVTEKGKDVELRCDPISGHTALYWYRQSLGQGLEFLIYFQGNSAPDKSGLPSDRFSAERTGGSVSTLTIQRTQQEDSAVYLCASSLIRETNYGYTFGSGTRLTVV.

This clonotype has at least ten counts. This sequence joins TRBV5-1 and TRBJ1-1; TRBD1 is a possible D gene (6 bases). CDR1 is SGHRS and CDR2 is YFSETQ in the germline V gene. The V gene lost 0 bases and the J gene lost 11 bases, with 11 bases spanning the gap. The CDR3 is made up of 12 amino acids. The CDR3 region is CASSLDREVAFF. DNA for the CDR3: TGCGCCAGCAGCTTGGACAGGGAGGTCGCTTTCTTT. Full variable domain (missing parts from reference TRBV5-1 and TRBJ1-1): KAGVTQTPRYLIKTRGQQVTLSCSPISGHRSVSWYQQTPGQGLQFLFEYFSETQRNKGNFPGRFSGRQFSNSRSEMNVSTLELGDSALYLCASSLDREVAFFGQGTRLTVV.

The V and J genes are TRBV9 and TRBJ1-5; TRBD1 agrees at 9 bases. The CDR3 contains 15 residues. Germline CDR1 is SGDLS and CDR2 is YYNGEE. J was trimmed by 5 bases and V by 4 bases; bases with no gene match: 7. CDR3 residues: CASSPGQGIYQPQHF. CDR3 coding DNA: TGTGCCAGCAGCCCGGGACAGGGAATATATCAGCCCCAGCATTTT.

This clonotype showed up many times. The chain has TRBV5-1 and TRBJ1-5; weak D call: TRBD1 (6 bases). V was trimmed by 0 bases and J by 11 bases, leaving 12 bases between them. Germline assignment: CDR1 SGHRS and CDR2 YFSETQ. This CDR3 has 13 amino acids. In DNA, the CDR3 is TGCGCCAGCAGCTTGGCGGCAGGGGATACCCAGCATTTT. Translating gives CASSLAAGDTQHF.

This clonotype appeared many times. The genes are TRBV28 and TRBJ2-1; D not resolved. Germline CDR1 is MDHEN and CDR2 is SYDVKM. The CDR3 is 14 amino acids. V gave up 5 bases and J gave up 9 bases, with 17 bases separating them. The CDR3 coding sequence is TGTGCCAGCAGTACCCCTAGTATGGAAGGTGAGCAGTTCTTC. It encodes CASSTPSMEGEQFF.